The table lists the clone carrying this TCR beta chain with a few counts. Antigen: not known. One end of the junction does not line up with germline, which may come from a read error. This sample was taken from a study of spatial heterogeneity in lung cancer. Study-wide results and caveats: Higher tumor mutation counts went along with higher counts of expanded intratumoral alpha and beta TCRs. Of tumor T cells, an estimated coverage of around 7% was reached for alpha chains and approximately 12% for beta chains.

TCRdb processed the 5' RACE reads anew with MiXCR; each CDR3 protein has one entry. This sample has roughly 8,300 distinct CDR3 sequences, with around 5% found just once. The germline V gene encodes CDR1 SGHAT and CDR2 FQNNGV. The CDR3 extends over 16 amino acids. Documented time point: sample taken at primary tumor resection. Material for sequencing was whole RNA from tumor, nontumor lung or frozen PBMC, left unsorted. This sample comprised lung tumor tissue, obtained at surgery. The sequence came from a female donor with early-stage non-small cell lung cancer. V and J are TRBV11-2 and TRBJ2-5, with 9 positions matching TRBD1. This chain's CDR3 is CASSFYRGRGEESQYF. CDR3 bases: TGTGCCAGCAGTTTCTACAGGGGGCGCGGGGAAGAGAGCCAGTACTTC.